The 25 T cell receptor beta chains below were found in one sample sequenced in a study of vaccination and CD4 T cells after COVID-19 (dated by TCRdb to 2022 to 2024). The library relied on PCR. The listed sequencing device is Illumina iSeq 100. At the Johns Hopkins FTIC core, DNA from the cultured CD4+ T cells underwent TCR sequencing with the Oncomine TCR Beta short-read assay. TCRdb applied fastp at Q25 and MiXCR to the public reads, then kept only in-frame beta chains. Entries that share a CDR3 protein sequence are merged under the most common genes and DNA. Within this sample are around 10,000 distinct CDR3 sequences, with 40% to 50% of them counted one time only. 25% to 35% of the sample goes to the ten largest clones. The sample's treatment or condition label, decoded: approximately nine-day PBMC culture with coronavirus spike peptide pools or control peptides (ViraFEST assay). The antigens for these receptors are not known.

Material for sequencing was CD4+ T cells from blood, cultured in vitro. The receptors originated from a human donor who had recovered from COVID-19.

The sample holds a few counts of this clonotype. The chain joins TRBV28 to TRBJ1-2, with D unresolved. Per germline, CDR1 MDHEN and CDR2 SYDVKM. V lost 6 bases to trimming and J lost 3 bases, with 14 bases between them. The CDR3 covers 14 residues. CDR3 coding DNA: TGTGCCAGCAGCCAACGAATCCTGGACTATGGCTACACCTTC. It codes for CASSQRILDYGYTF.

This clonotype was observed a few times. This chain uses TRBV7-2 with TRBJ2-7; 13 nucleotides match TRBD2. V lost 5 bases and J lost 4; bases outside the gene matches: 8. Germline V gives CDR1 SGHTA, CDR2 FQGNSA. This CDR3 has 16 residues. Here the CDR3 reads CASSITSGGALYEQYF. For the CDR3, the DNA is TGTGCCAGCAGCATAACTAGCGGGGGGGCCTTGTACGAGCAGTACTTC.

This clonotype was observed once. V is TRBV6-1 and J is TRBJ1-6; perhaps TRBD1 as D (5 bases). The CDR3 runs 14 residues. V gave up 6 bases and J gave up 5 bases, with 11 bases separating them. Per germline, CDR1 MNHNS and CDR2 SASEGT. The CDR3, as DNA: TGTGCCAGCAGCCGGGGGACCGATAATTCACCCCTCCACTTT. Its translation: CASSRGTDNSPLHF.

The CDR3 DNA is TGTGCCAGCAGTAAAAACACTGAAGCTTTCTTT. Protein sequence: CASSKNTEAFF. V is TRBV28 and J is TRBJ1-1; D remains unclear. The ends were cut back, 5 bases at V and 2 bases at J, with 3 bases in the middle. Germline V lookup: CDR1 MDHEN, CDR2 SYDVKM. The CDR3 has 11 residues. Full variable domain (missing parts from reference TRBV28 and TRBJ1-1): DVKVTQSSRYLVKRTGEKVFLECVQDMDHENMFWYRQDPGLGLRLIYFSYDVKMKEKGDIPEGYSVSREKKERFSLILESASTNQTSMYLCASSKNTEAFFGQGTRLTVV.

The gene calls are TRBV6-1 and TRBJ1-6; D perhaps matches TRBD1 (6 bases). Trimming cost V 5 bases and J 4 bases, with 15 bases left between them. CDR3 length: 16 amino acids. CDR1 and CDR2 from the germline V gene are MNHNS and SASEGT. The CDR3, as DNA: TGTGCCAGCAGTACATTCCCCGGACAGTATAATTCACCCCTCCACTTT. Its protein is CASSTFPGQYNSPLHF.

The chain recombines TRBV11-2 with TRBJ2-3, with D tentatively TRBD1 or TRBD2 (6 bases each). This CDR3 is built from 13 residues. The V end was cut by 1 base, the J end by 6 bases, with 8 bases between. Germline CDR1 SGHAT, CDR2 FQNNGV. The CDR3 loop is CASSLAGADTQYF. In nucleotides, the CDR3 is TGTGCCAGCAGCTTAGCGGGGGCGGATACGCAGTATTTT.

This clonotype has just a few counts. V is TRBV5-1 and J is TRBJ2-5; D is unclear. V shed 5 bases and J shed 5 bases, with 16 bases lying between them. The CDR3 consists of 14 residues. The germline V gene encodes CDR1 SGHRS and CDR2 YFSETQ. CDR3 nucleotide sequence: TGCGCCAGCAGTTCTTCCGGTGCTCGGGAGACCCAGTACTTC. Protein sequence: CASSSSGARETQYF.

This chain uses TRBV2 with TRBJ2-5; TRBD1 or TRBD2 may be the D gene (6 bases each). Germline loops: CDR1 SNHLY, CDR2 FYNNEI. The germline V and J ends were trimmed by 5 bases and 5 bases, with 15 bases remaining between them. The CDR3 loop spans 14 amino acids. The CDR3 coding sequence is TGTGCCAGCAGTCCCCAGGGGAGGTACGAGACCCAGTACTTC. Encoded protein: CASSPQGRYETQYF.

The gene calls are TRBV2 and TRBJ1-1; possible D gene TRBD1, 6 bases. Germline CDR1 is SNHLY and CDR2 is FYNNEI. The CDR3 is made up of 13 amino acids. V was cut by 2 bases and J by 5 bases, with 9 bases left in between. CDR3 protein: CASSETGQTEAFF. The CDR3 DNA is TGTGCCAGCAGTGAAACAGGGCAAACTGAAGCTTTCTTT.

V is TRBV5-1 and J is TRBJ1-1; D perhaps matches TRBD1 (6 bases). The CDR3 spans 17 residues. V was trimmed by 3 bases and J by 0 bases, leaving 18 bases between them. Germline assignment: CDR1 SGHRS and CDR2 YFSETQ. CDR3 DNA sequence: TGCGCCAGCAGCTCCCGACAGGACGTACTCCTGAACACTGAAGCTTTCTTT. Translated: CASSSRQDVLLNTEAFF.

V is TRBV6-1 and J is TRBJ1-2; D might be TRBD1 (6 bases). V was trimmed by 5 bases and J by 4 bases, leaving 8 bases between them. CDR1 is MNHNS and CDR2 is SASEGT in the germline V gene. The CDR3 totals 12 residues. The CDR3 DNA reads TGTGCCAGCAGTCTACAGGGCTATGGCTACACCTTC. Its translation: CASSLQGYGYTF.

The chain carries TRBV2 and TRBJ2-3, with TRBD2 identical over 7 bases. Germline-derived CDR1 and CDR2 are SNHLY and FYNNEI. The length of the CDR3 is 17 residues. Trimming cost V 0 bases and J 2 bases; bases outside gene matches: 8. The CDR3 nucleotides read TGTGCCAGCAGTGAAGCGGGAGGGCCCTCCCCCACAGATACGCAGTATTTT. This encodes CASSEAGGPSPTDTQYF.

This clonotype was observed a few times. The chain couples TRBV10-1 to TRBJ2-2; no clear D. V shed 6 bases and J shed 0 bases, with 11 bases lying between them. This CDR3 spans 15 amino acids. Germline CDR1 reads WNHNN; CDR2 reads SYGVQD (reference sequence). Here the CDR3 reads CASRPGPSNTGELFF. CDR3 bases: TGCGCCAGCAGACCCGGGCCGTCGAACACCGGGGAGCTGTTTTTT.

The chain is built from TRBV10-3 and TRBJ2-1; no clear D gene. Trimming removed 2 bases from V and 6 bases from J, with 11 bases in between. The germline V gene encodes CDR1 ENHRY and CDR2 SYGVKD. The length of the CDR3 is 14 residues. The CDR3 region has the DNA TGTGCCATCAGTGAGGCGGCCACCGGCAATGAGCAGTTCTTC. This encodes CAISEAATGNEQFF.

The chain is built from TRBV20-1 and TRBJ1-6; 7 bases agree with TRBD1. Germline CDR1 and CDR2: DFQATT and SNEGSKA (reference sequence). The junction had 11 bases not matched to a gene; V was cut back by 0 bases and J by 9 bases. CDR3 size: 16 residues. As DNA, the CDR3 is TGCAGTGCTAGAGATCTTGGACAGGCCCAAGGTTCACCCCTCCACTTT. Its translation is CSARDLGQAQGSPLHF.

The J gene is TRBJ2-7, the V gene TRBV28, with D possibly called TRBD1 or TRBD2 (6 bases each). This CDR3 comprises 12 residues. V dropped 7 bases and J dropped 5 bases, with 12 bases sitting between them. Germline loops: CDR1 MDHEN, CDR2 SYDVKM. The CDR3 is CASKQGGNEQYF. DNA of the CDR3: TGTGCCAGCAAACAGGGAGGTAACGAGCAGTACTTC.

This sequence joins TRBV20-1 and TRBJ2-1; TRBD2 might be the D (5 bases). V was pared by 2 bases and J by 9 bases, with 26 bases between. The CDR3 has 17 residues. Germline values: CDR1 DFQATT, CDR2 SNEGSKA (reference sequence). The chain's CDR3 is CSARSSYDYTEAGEQFF. CDR3 DNA: TGCAGTGCTAGAAGCTCCTATGACTACACCGAGGCGGGTGAGCAGTTCTTC.

In its sample, this clonotype was seen once. Mismatch with germline at one junction end may stem from a read error. The rearrangement joins TRBV19 to TRBJ2-7; no clear D. This CDR3 comprises 13 residues. Germline V gene sequence: CDR1 LNHDA, CDR2 SQIVND (reference sequence). This chain's CDR3 is CASSRNQPYGQYF. The CDR3 DNA follows: TGTGCCAGTAGTCGCAACCAACCCTACGGGCAGTACTTC.

Comment on this clonotype: Compared with germline, one end of the junction differs, possibly owing to a read error. The chain joins TRBV6-5 to TRBJ2-1, with 7 positions matching TRBD2. The CDR3 length is 16 residues. The germline gives CDR1 MNHEY, CDR2 SVGAGI. The CDR3 is CASTYYGRADPNEQFF. The CDR3 region has the DNA TGTGCCAGCACTTACTATGGGAGGGCCGATCCCAATGAGCAGTTCTTC.

The V and J genes are TRBV10-3 and TRBJ2-7, with 10 bases lining up with TRBD1. Per germline, CDR1 ENHRY and CDR2 SYGVKD. The CDR3 is 14 residues long. V lost 10 bases, J lost 1 base, and 7 bases stayed unmatched. The DNA of the CDR3 is TGTGCCACTACGGGGACAGGGGAATCCTACGAGCAGTACTTC. It specifies CATTGTGESYEQYF.

V is TRBV24-1 and J is TRBJ2-2; TRBD2 aligns across 13 bases. The J segment lost 5 bases and the V segment lost 7 bases, leaving 6 bases of the junction unmatched. CDR1 is KGHDR, CDR2 SFDVKD, per germline. The CDR3 is 16 residues long. The CDR3 DNA follows: TGTGCCACCAGGTACGGACTAGCGGGAGAGACCGGGGAGCTGTTTTTT. Translation gives CATRYGLAGETGELFF.

The V and J genes are TRBV7-3 and TRBJ2-1, with D hard to call. V lost 1 base and J 4 bases, leaving 5 bases between the germline ends. Germline CDR1 SGHTA, CDR2 FQGTGA. The CDR3 contains 13 residues. The CDR3 region has the DNA TGTGCCAGCAGCTTAATCCCTTACAATGAGCAGTTCTTC. As protein: CASSLIPYNEQFF. The entire variable domain, with the rest obtained from reference TRBV7-3 and TRBJ2-1, is as follows: GAGVSQTPSNKVTEKGKYVELRCDPISGHTALYWYRQSLGQGPEFLIYFQGTGAADDSGLPNDRFFAVRPEGSVSTLKIQRTERGDSAVYLCASSLIPYNEQFFGPGTRLTVL.

This clonotype has a handful of counts. Mismatch with germline at one junction end may stem from a read error. The chain is built from TRBV4-3 and TRBJ1-2; 9 positions agree with TRBD1. Germline-derived CDR1 and CDR2 are LGHNA and YSLEER. This CDR3 comprises 16 residues. In DNA, the CDR3 is TGCGCCAGCAGTCAAGATAGGGACAGGGCGAGGTATGGCTACACCTTC. Protein: CASSQDRDRARYGYTF.

This clonotype was seen more than once but under ten times. J is TRBJ1-5 and V is TRBV27; 8 bases fit TRBD1. The ends lost 5 bases at V and 6 bases at J; junction bases unmatched: 15. The CDR3 consists of 17 residues. Germline assignment: CDR1 MNHEY and CDR2 SMNVEV (reference sequence). Here the CDR3 DNA reads TGTGCCAGCAGTCCTTGGACAGGGTCATTAGGTGGTCAGCCCCAGCATTTT. Residues: CASSPWTGSLGGQPQHF.

The chain couples TRBV7-3 to TRBJ1-1, with D possibly matching TRBD1 (6 bases). Germline lookup yields CDR1 SGHTA and CDR2 FQGTGA. CDR3 size: 13 residues. V gave up 3 bases and J gave up 8 bases, with 13 bases separating them. CDR3 in amino acids: CASSFGGLTEAFF. The CDR3 DNA reads TGTGCCAGCAGCTTTGGGGGCCTGACCGAAGCTTTCTTT.